These 25 T cell receptor beta chains were all obtained from the same sample, sequenced in a study of blood T cell repertoires in COVID-19. Measured with immunoSEQ multiplex PCR; TCRdb has only the in-frame clones, and not every one. This table has around 70,000 clones, roughly 92% appearing once. The sample comprised peripheral blood. These TCRs come from a man between 50 and 59 years old with COVID-19, enrolled during active disease.

This chain links TRBV28 with TRBJ1-1, with D possibly matching TRBD1 (5 bases). The CDR3 has 13 amino acids. In germline, CDR1 is MDHEN, CDR2 SYDVKM. V gave up 7 bases and J gave up 0 bases, with 9 bases separating them. Here the CDR3 reads CASILQVNTEAFF. The CDR3 DNA reads as TGTGCCAGCATCCTACAGGTGAACACTGAAGCTTTCTTT.

The V call is TRBV21-1, the J call TRBJ1-5. TRBV21-1 is a listed pseudogene. This CDR3 contains 13 residues. As DNA, the CDR3 is TGTGCCACCAACCGGGAGCTCCATCAGCCCCAGCATTTT. This sequence encodes CATNRELHQPQHF.

This rearrangement joins TRBV5-6 to TRBJ2-7, with TRBD1 matching over 7 bases. The CDR3 is 15 residues long. Germline V CDR1 and CDR2: SGHDT, YYEEEE. V lost 5 bases and J lost 3; bases outside the gene matches: 11. For the CDR3, the DNA is TGTGCCAGCAGGGGGACAGCCCGAACAAACTACGAGCAGTACGTC. It yields the protein CASRGTARTNYEQYV.

This clone was seen more than once but under ten times. The V and J genes are TRBV4-2 and TRBJ2-1, with D possibly being TRBD2 (6 bases). CDR1 and CDR2 from the germline V gene are LGHNA and YNFKEQ. The CDR3 length is 16 residues. Trimming removed 2 bases at V and 4 bases at J, with 15 bases between. CDR3 loop: CASSQSPGLAYNEQFF. The CDR3 coding sequence is TGTGCCAGCAGCCAATCCCCGGGACTGGCGTACAATGAGCAGTTCTTC.

This chain uses TRBV19 with TRBJ2-6; 12 nucleotides match TRBD1. CDR1 and CDR2 from the germline V gene are LNHDA and SQIVND (reference sequence). V lost 4 bases and J lost 3; bases outside the gene matches: 4. The CDR3 length is 17 residues. The CDR3 region has the DNA TGTGCCAGTAGTAGCCGGGACAGGGGGCTTGGGGCCAACGTCCTGACTTTC. This sequence encodes CASSSRDRGLGANVLTF.

This chain connects TRBV19 to TRBJ1-5, with TRBD1 matching over 9 bases. The germline CDR1 and CDR2 sequences are LNHDA and SQIVND (reference sequence). The CDR3 is 15 amino acids. V shed 5 bases and J 3 bases; nucleotides not matched to a gene: 5. CDR3 residues: CASSFGQGYNQPQHF. CDR3 DNA: TGTGCCAGTAGTTTTGGACAGGGGTACAATCAGCCCCAGCATTTT.

This chain joins TRBV2 and TRBJ2-7; TRBD1 is a possible D gene (6 bases). V was clipped by 5 bases and J by 0 bases, with 11 bases between them. The CDR3 has 14 amino acids. Germline-derived CDR1 and CDR2 are SNHLY and FYNNEI. CDR3 loop: CASSRDIASYEQYF. Here the CDR3 DNA reads TGTGCCAGCAGTCGGGACATCGCCTCCTACGAGCAGTACTTC.

V gene TRBV19 combines with J gene TRBJ1-2; 9 bases map to TRBD1. From germline, CDR1 is LNHDA and CDR2 SQIVND (reference sequence). The J segment lost 5 bases and the V segment lost 6 bases, leaving 7 bases of the junction unmatched. The CDR3 length is 14 residues. The CDR3 protein is CASSAGQGGYGYTF. The CDR3, as DNA: TGTGCCAGTAGCGCGGGACAGGGTGGGTATGGCTACACCTTC.

This chain links TRBV27 with TRBJ2-7, with TRBD2 matching over 8 bases. Trimming at V came to 3 bases and at J to 8 bases, leaving 6 bases not matched to a gene. The CDR3 is made up of 13 amino acids. The germline V gene encodes CDR1 MNHEY and CDR2 SMNVEV (reference sequence). The CDR3 sequence is CASSFSGSVKQYF. The CDR3, as DNA: TGTGCCAGCAGTTTCAGCGGGAGTGTCAAGCAGTACTTC.

The chain employs TRBV5-4 and TRBJ2-3, with 8 bases aligning to TRBD2. The germline V gene encodes CDR1 SGHNT and CDR2 YYREEE (reference sequence). Trimming cost V 3 bases and J 3 bases; bases outside gene matches: 12. The CDR3 runs to 17 residues. CDR3 loop: CASSSWGGTSGTDTQYF. The DNA for the CDR3 is TGTGCCAGCAGCTCCTGGGGGGGGACTAGTGGGACAGATACGCAGTATTTT.

The chain combines TRBV6-5 with TRBJ1-2, with a weak D call TRBD1 (6 bases). The CDR3 contains 12 residues. Germline V gene sequence: CDR1 MNHEY, CDR2 SVGAGI. The V end was cut by 5 bases, the J end by 5 bases, with 9 bases between. CDR3 region: CASSTQGYGYTF. In nucleotides, the CDR3 is TGTGCCAGCAGTACACAGGGATATGGCTACACCTTC.

This chain uses TRBV7-3 with TRBJ2-5; the match to TRBD2 covers 10 bases. The junction had 8 bases not matched to a gene; V was cut back by 6 bases and J by 4 bases. CDR1 is SGHTA, CDR2 FQGTGA, per germline. This CDR3 has 15 amino acids. The CDR3 sequence is CASRVAGGVGETQYF. The CDR3 DNA is TGTGCCAGCAGGGTAGCGGGAGGAGTCGGAGAGACCCAGTACTTC.

V and J are TRBV9 and TRBJ2-1; 12 bases are shared with TRBD1. The length of the CDR3 is 15 residues. With 0 bases clipped from V and 8 bases from J, the junction kept 3 bases outside the gene matches. Germline CDR1 reads SGDLS; CDR2 reads YYNGEE. The CDR3 reads CASSVEGQGADEQFF. In nucleotides, the CDR3 is TGTGCCAGCAGCGTAGAGGGACAGGGGGCTGATGAGCAGTTCTTC.

The chain has TRBV11-1 and TRBJ2-7; the match to TRBD2 covers 8 bases. V was clipped by 5 bases and J by 4 bases; unmatched bases: 7. The CDR3 is made up of 14 amino acids. CDR1 SGHAT and CDR2 FQDESV come from the germline V gene (reference sequence). This CDR3 is CASSKSGSAYEQYV. DNA of the CDR3: TGTGCCAGCAGCAAGAGCGGGAGCGCTTACGAGCAGTACGTC.

The chain is built from TRBV19 and TRBJ2-1, with 8 nucleotides matching TRBD2. V lost 0 bases, J lost 7 bases, and 5 bases stayed unmatched. The CDR3 totals 15 residues. Germline-derived CDR1 and CDR2 are LNHDA and SQIVND (reference sequence). CDR3 protein: CASSIEPGGVNEQFF. CDR3 DNA sequence: TGTGCCAGTAGTATAGAGCCGGGAGGGGTTAATGAGCAGTTCTTC.

The rearrangement joins TRBV29-1 to TRBJ2-4; possible D gene TRBD1, 5 bases. The CDR3 has 12 residues. The V end was cut by 6 bases, the J end by 1 base, with 7 bases between. Germline lookup yields CDR1 SQVTM and CDR2 ANQGSEA. CDR3 protein: CSVSGAKNIQYF. CDR3 bases: TGCAGCGTCTCAGGGGCCAAAAACATTCAGTACTTC.

The J gene is TRBJ1-5, the V gene TRBV19; D possibly corresponds to TRBD1 (5 bases). The germline V gene has CDR1 LNHDA and CDR2 SQIVND (reference sequence). CDR3 length: 12 amino acids. Trimming stripped 5 bases from V and 5 bases from J, with 7 bases between. The CDR3 protein is CASSPQDQPQHF. CDR3 in DNA: TGTGCCAGTAGTCCACAGGATCAGCCCCAGCATTTT.

DNA for the CDR3: TGTGCCAGCAGCTTAGGGTCTAGCGGGAACGCAGATACGCAGTATTTT. This gives the protein CASSLGSSGNADTQYF. V gene TRBV7-6 combines with J gene TRBJ2-3, with 9 positions matching TRBD2. CDR1 and CDR2 from the germline V gene are SGHVS and FNYEAQ. With V trimmed by 1 base and J by 4 bases, 6 bases remained unmatched. The CDR3 covers 16 residues.

The chain couples TRBV5-6 to TRBJ2-2, with 12 bases aligning to TRBD1. CDR3 size: 15 residues. Unmatched junction bases numbered 0, after V lost 0 bases and J lost 6 bases. Germline V lookup: CDR1 SGHDT, CDR2 YYEEEE. The CDR3 reads CASSLGDRGPGELFF. DNA for the CDR3: TGTGCCAGCAGCTTGGGGGACAGGGGGCCCGGGGAGCTGTTTTTT.

Only one count was recorded for this clone. The rearrangement uses TRBV23-1 and TRBJ2-7; the D gene is possibly TRBD1 (5 bases). TRBV23-1 is identified as an open reading frame with a role that is uncertain. This CDR3 region has 15 residues. The germline V and J ends were trimmed by 0 bases and 6 bases, with 15 bases remaining between them. CDR3 region: CASSQSRTRVFEQYF. CDR3 coding DNA: TGCGCCAGCAGTCAATCCCGGACACGCGTTTTCGAGCAGTACTTC.

The chain employs TRBV6-2 or TRBV6-3 and TRBJ1-5; 9 bases are a match to TRBD1. The CDR3 length is 16 residues. V lost 6 bases to trimming and J lost 2 bases; unmatched junction nucleotides: 8. CDR1 is MNHEY, CDR2 SVGEGT, per germline. The CDR3 sequence: CASSARDRVGNQPQHF. CDR3 bases: TGTGCCAGCAGCGCACGGGACAGGGTTGGCAATCAGCCCCAGCATTTT.

The chain employs TRBV11-2 and TRBJ1-3, with D maybe TRBD1 (6 bases). The CDR3 length is 15 residues. V lost 5 bases to trimming and J lost 4 bases, with 15 bases between them. Germline loops: CDR1 SGHAT, CDR2 FQNNGV. The CDR3 DNA is TGTGCCAGCAGCCCCGGGTGGGGGCTGGGAAACACCATATATTTT. Its protein product is CASSPGWGLGNTIYF.

The chain carries TRBV29-1 and TRBJ2-2, with 7 bases fitting TRBD2. Germline V gives CDR1 SQVTM, CDR2 ANQGSEA. This CDR3 region has 14 residues. With V trimmed by 3 bases and J by 0 bases, 1 base remained unmatched. CDR3 sequence (DNA): TGCAGCGTTGATGGGGGGGCGAACACCGGGGAGCTGTTTTTT. Its protein is CSVDGGANTGELFF.

This clone was observed once. The chain couples TRBV27 to TRBJ2-3; 9 bases are shared with TRBD2. Trimming at V came to 2 bases and at J to 11 bases, leaving 8 bases not matched to a gene. This CDR3 has 14 amino acids. Per germline, CDR1 MNHEY and CDR2 SMNVEV (reference sequence). The CDR3 reads CASSLVAGAPEQYF. The CDR3 DNA follows: TGTGCCAGCAGTTTAGTAGCGGGGGCCCCGGAGCAGTATTTT.

The sample holds many counts of this clone. CDR3 nucleotide sequence: TGTGCCAGCGGACTTGAGGGAGGAGGCTACGAGCAGTACTTC. As protein: CASGLEGGGYEQYF. This chain uses TRBV3-1 (or the pseudogene TRBV3-2) with TRBJ2-7, with a weak D call TRBD2 (6 bases). The V gene lost 8 bases and the J gene lost 3 bases, with 17 bases spanning the gap. Germline-derived CDR1 and CDR2 are LGHDT and YNNKEL (reference sequence). The CDR3 sequence is 14 residues long.